This record covers a single TCR beta chain. Its antigen is unknown. The data stem from a study of radiation and T cells in renal cell carcinoma. General study points: In blood, top tumor clones expanded by 2 weeks, shrinking by 4.

Only in-frame clones appear in the TCRdb table, and some are missing; sequencing was by immunoSEQ multiplex PCR. The sample lists over 120,000 clones, roughly 90% occurring once. Indicated time point: blood 4 weeks post-SBRT, at nephrectomy. Treatment in this sample: 15 Gy SBRT to primary tumor, nephrectomy 4 weeks later. Nephrectomy followed 15 Gy stereotactic body radiation by 4 weeks. Radiation-treated patients gave blood at baseline, week 2 and week 4. V shed 2 bases and J shed 9 bases, with 23 bases lying between them. The CDR3 is made up of 17 amino acids. The germline gives CDR1 MDHEN, CDR2 SYDVKM.

This TCR derives from a woman between 50 and 59 years old with renal cell carcinoma. V is TRBV28 and J is TRBJ2-1, with unresolved D. The material sequenced was blood, taken from a patient whose treatment included radiotherapy and nephrectomy. CDR3 bases: TGTGCCAGCAGTTTACGCGGAAGGCTCTCCCGCCAAGGTGAGCAGTTCTTC. It is translated as CASSLRGRLSRQGEQFF.